What follows is one T cell receptor beta chain and its context. Assay used: immunoSEQ multiplex PCR; TCRdb lists only in-frame clones, some missing. The profile covers tens of thousands of clones, with around 84% appearing a single time and about 4.5% taken by the ten largest. J lost 2 bases, V lost 6 bases, and 6 bases had no gene match. CDR1 is SGDLS and CDR2 is YYNGEE in the germline V gene. This CDR3 spans 14 amino acids. The data derive from a study of OX40 agonist ivuxolimab in advanced cancers. Autoimmune disease history or systemic immunosuppression was exclusionary. The clonotype originates from an adult with an advanced solid tumor such as melanoma, head and neck, liver or kidney cancer. Source: CD4+ or CD8+ T cells sorted from blood, taken in a trial of the OX40 agonist ivuxolimab. The V and J genes are TRBV9 and TRBJ2-3; 7 positions match TRBD1. CDR3 coding DNA: TGTGCCAGCACCCCGGGACAGTCCACAGATACGCAGTATTTT. Translated, it gives CASTPGQSTDTQYF. Full variable domain (rest looked up from reference TRBV9 and TRBJ2-3): DSGVTQTPKHLITATGQRVTLRCSPRSGDLSVYWYQQSLDQGLQFLIQYYNGEERAKGNILERFSAQQFPDLHSELNLSSLELGDSALYFCASTPGQSTDTQYFGPGTRLTVL.